This T cell receptor beta chain originates from a study of Ad26.COV2.S vaccination and SARS-CoV-2 variants. The CDR3 covers 13 residues. With 4 bases removed from V and 6 bases from J, the gap between germline ends came to 13 bases. The germline gives CDR1 SGDLS, CDR2 YYNGEE. Sequenced by immunoSEQ multiplex PCR; TCRdb stores in-frame clones only, minus some. The table includes 350,000 to 500,000 clones, around 90% detected once. Documented treatment: roughly 19 received Ad26.COV2.S at low or high dose, single or two shots; five or six received placebo; per-sample allocation not given. Day 63 after the first vaccine or placebo injection was the time point for sampling. In Boston, the donor was an adult between 18-55 years of age.

The V gene is TRBV9, the J gene TRBJ1-1; D call uncertain. The receptor's source is a person aged 18-65 years who received the Ad26.COV2.S COVID-19 vaccine or a placebo. The specimen comprised peripheral blood, sampled in a trial of Ad26.COV2.S vaccine versus placebo. CDR3 bases: TGTGCCAGCAGCCCCCGTGGGAGTCCTGAAGCTTTCTTT. Encoded protein: CASSPRGSPEAFF.